Each of the 30 T cell receptor beta chains below was sequenced from the same sample in a study of early T cells in non-severe SARS-CoV-2 infection. TCRdb redid the calling of the 5' RACE reads with MiXCR, one entry per CDR3 protein. In the table there are 85,000 to 90,000 distinct CDR3 sequences, about 15% of which are singletons. Sequencing was carried out using whole blood. The receptors derive from an adult who was a healthcare worker with PCR-confirmed SARS-CoV-2 infection or an uninfected control (not recorded which).

This clonotype was counted between two and nine times. The DNA of the CDR3 is TGCGCCAGCAGCTTGGAAGGGATGGCGGGCACCGGGGAGCTGTTTTTT. Residues: CASSLEGMAGTGELFF. This chain connects TRBV5-1 to TRBJ2-2; weak D call: TRBD2 (5 bases). The CDR3 covers 16 residues. The germline CDR1 and CDR2 sequences are SGHRS and YFSETQ. V dropped 0 bases and J dropped 4 bases, with 13 bases sitting between them.

V is TRBV12-3 or TRBV12-4 and J is TRBJ1-1; D is perhaps TRBD1 (6 bases). V was trimmed by 6 bases and J by 1 base, leaving 9 bases between them. This CDR3 region has 13 residues. The CDR3 bases are TGTGCCAGCAGACTACAGGGGAACACTGAAGCTTTCTTT. As protein: CASRLQGNTEAFF.

This clonotype came up many times. V usage is TRBV29-1 and J usage is TRBJ1-1; no clear D gene. V was clipped by 0 bases and J by 6 bases, with 8 bases between them. The germline CDR1 and CDR2 sequences are SQVTM and ANQGSEA. The CDR3 runs 12 residues. As DNA, the CDR3 is TGCAGCGTTGAAGATCTTGGGTCTGAAGCTTTCTTT. As protein: CSVEDLGSEAFF.

The chain uses TRBV5-1 and TRBJ2-1, with 9 nucleotides matching TRBD2. V trimming: 4 bases; J trimming: 6 bases; junction bases outside the gene matches: 11. This CDR3 has 16 amino acids. Germline V CDR1 and CDR2: SGHRS, YFSETQ. CDR3 DNA sequence: TGCGCCAGCAGCGAAGAAATGCGGGGGGGCCTCAATGAGCAGTTCTTC. This codes for CASSEEMRGGLNEQFF.

This clonotype has only a few counts. The J gene is TRBJ1-1, the V gene TRBV7-2, with D tentatively TRBD1 (5 bases). The CDR3 has 13 amino acids. Between the trimmed V and J ends, which lost 5 bases and 5 bases, there was a span of 12 bases. Germline V gives CDR1 SGHTA, CDR2 FQGNSA. The CDR3 protein is CASSVQGRTEAFF. The CDR3 coding sequence is TGTGCCAGCAGCGTGCAGGGAAGGACTGAAGCTTTCTTT.

This clonotype has a single count. The junction shows a germline mismatch at one end, possibly a read error. CDR3 nucleotides: TGTGCCAGCAGCCTCCGGGACCAGGAGACCCAGTACTTC. It encodes CASSLRDQETQYF. The chain combines TRBV7-2 with TRBJ2-5; D possibly uses TRBD1 or TRBD2 (5 bases each). This CDR3 spans 13 amino acids. Germline V gene sequence: CDR1 SGHTA, CDR2 FQGNSA. Together with reference TRBV7-2 and TRBJ2-5, the CDR3 gives the full variable domain: GAGVSQSPSNKVTEKGKDVELRCDPISGHTALYWYRQSLGQGLEFLIYFQGNSAPDKSGLPSDRFSAERTGGSVSTLTIQRTQQEDSAVYLCASSLRDQETQYFGPGTRLLVL.

This clonotype was found a few times. This sequence joins TRBV27 and TRBJ1-1; D gene uncertain. V was cut by 5 bases and J by 2 bases, with 9 bases left in between. The CDR3 extends over 13 amino acids. In germline, CDR1 is MNHEY, CDR2 SMNVEV (reference sequence). CDR3 DNA: TGTGCCAGCAGTCCTTACACAAACACTGAAGCTTTCTTT. Translating it yields CASSPYTNTEAFF.

The chain couples TRBV6-2 or TRBV6-3 to TRBJ2-5, with D possibly called TRBD1 or TRBD2 (5 bases each). Trimming pared 4 bases from V and 4 bases from J, leaving 25 bases between. Germline CDR1 is MNHEY and CDR2 is SVGEGT. The CDR3 loop spans 18 amino acids. The CDR3 loop is CASSFQARAGVSRETQYF. Written as DNA, the CDR3 is TGTGCCAGCAGTTTCCAGGCCAGGGCGGGTGTTAGTAGAGAGACCCAGTACTTC.

This clonotype has just a few counts. The chain has TRBV12-3 or TRBV12-4 and TRBJ2-2, with D maybe TRBD1 (6 bases). Trimming removed 10 bases at V and 0 bases at J, with 18 bases between. This CDR3 region has 16 residues. The CDR3 is CAIRRVGATNTGELFF. DNA of the CDR3: TGTGCCATCAGGAGAGTGGGGGCGACGAACACCGGGGAGCTGTTTTTT.

The chain combines TRBV4-1 with TRBJ1-3; no clear D gene. CDR1 and CDR2 from the germline V gene are MGHRA and YSYEKL. Trimming removed 4 bases from V and 0 bases from J, with 10 bases in between. This CDR3 contains 15 residues. Here the CDR3 reads CASSPKHDSGNTIYF. The CDR3 DNA is TGCGCCAGCAGCCCAAAGCATGACTCTGGAAACACCATATATTTT.

This clonotype occurred a few times. As DNA, the CDR3 is TGTGCCAGCTCACTCCTTCGCGGGGCGAACACCGGGGAGCTGTTTTTT. The encoded protein is CASSLLRGANTGELFF. The chain combines TRBV18 with TRBJ2-2; possible D gene TRBD2, 6 bases. This CDR3 is 16 amino acids long. The ends were cut back, 4 bases at V and 0 bases at J, with 12 bases in the middle. Germline values: CDR1 KGHSH, CDR2 LQKENI.

This clonotype showed up just a few times. The rearrangement links TRBV20-1 to TRBJ1-6, with D unresolved. Looked up from germline, CDR1 is DFQATT and CDR2 is SNEGSKA (reference sequence). With 5 bases removed from V and 1 base from J, the gap between germline ends came to 12 bases. This CDR3 comprises 15 residues. CDR3: CSAYTDLSYNSPLHF. In DNA form, the CDR3 reads TGCAGTGCTTATACAGACCTTTCCTATAATTCACCCCTCCACTTT.

This clonotype turned up a few times. CDR3 protein: CASSPTVGVGNSPLHF. In nucleotides, the CDR3 is TGTGCCAGCTCACCCACTGTAGGGGTAGGTAATTCACCCCTCCACTTT. The rearrangement links TRBV18 to TRBJ1-6, with D maybe TRBD1 (5 bases). The CDR3 is 16 amino acids. Germline lookup yields CDR1 KGHSH and CDR2 LQKENI. Trimming removed 3 bases from V and 6 bases from J, with 15 bases in between.

This chain connects TRBV12-3 or TRBV12-4 to TRBJ2-2; D not certain. V lost 1 base and J lost 10, with 10 bases in between. CDR3 length: 13 residues. The CDR3 sequence: CASSLGAVLELFF. DNA for the CDR3: TGTGCCAGCAGTTTAGGTGCCGTCCTGGAGCTGTTTTTT.

The V gene is TRBV7-8, the J gene TRBJ1-3; D remains ambiguous. Germline lookup yields CDR1 SGHVS and CDR2 FQNEAQ. This CDR3 has 12 amino acids. V was shortened by 3 bases and J by 2 bases, with 2 bases between the two germline ends. This chain's CDR3 is CASSFPGNTIYF. The CDR3 DNA follows: TGTGCCAGCAGCTTCCCTGGAAACACCATATATTTT.

The gene calls are TRBV20-1 and TRBJ1-5, with 9 bases aligning to TRBD1. From germline, CDR1 is DFQATT and CDR2 SNEGSKA (reference sequence). The V and J ends lost 3 bases and 5 bases, in that order; junction bases with no gene match: 8. The CDR3 spans 15 residues. CDR3 region: CSASGDRDWDQPQHF. CDR3 coding DNA: TGCAGTGCTAGCGGGGACAGGGATTGGGATCAGCCCCAGCATTTT.

The chain joins TRBV20-1 to TRBJ2-7; D is uncertain. Trimming pared 0 bases from V and 2 bases from J, leaving 8 bases between. Germline-derived CDR1 and CDR2 are DFQATT and SNEGSKA (reference sequence). This CDR3 is built from 13 residues. CDR3 in DNA: TGCAGTGCTAGAGAGGGCTCTGCCTACGAGCAGTACGTC. This gives the protein CSAREGSAYEQYV.

The chain joins TRBV19 to TRBJ2-6, with unresolved D. V shed 5 bases and J shed 0 bases, with 11 bases lying between them. There are 16 residues in the CDR3. The V gene's germline CDR1 is LNHDA and CDR2 SQIVND (reference sequence). The CDR3 bases are TGTGCCAGTAGTCCTGGCAGAGACTCTGGGGCCAACGTCCTGACTTTC. It translates to CASSPGRDSGANVLTF.

In this sample, this clonotype turned up a few times. The rearrangement links TRBV15 to TRBJ2-1, with TRBD2 identical over 11 bases. J was trimmed by 7 bases and V by 1 base; bases with no gene match: 9. This CDR3 has 17 residues. Germline CDR1 LNHNV, CDR2 YYDKDF (reference sequence). Written as DNA, the CDR3 is TGTGCCACCAGCAGAGGGCCCCTGGCTAGCGGGGGGAATGAGCAGTTCTTC. This gives the protein CATSRGPLASGGNEQFF. Drawing the rest from reference TRBV15 and TRBJ2-1, the complete variable domain is DAMVIQNPRYQVTQFGKPVTLSCSQTLNHNVMYWYQQKSSQAPKLLFHYYDKDFNNEADTPDNFQSRRPNTSFCFLDIRSPGLGDTAMYLCATSRGPLASGGNEQFFGPGTRLTVL.

The sample holds a few counts of this clonotype. This chain uses TRBV6-4 with TRBJ2-3; unclear D gene. Germline V gene lookup returns CDR1 MRHNA and CDR2 SNTAGT. The V and J ends lost 6 bases and 7 bases respectively, with 17 bases between them. The CDR3 is made up of 14 amino acids. CDR3 nucleotide sequence: TGTGCCAGCAGCGCCGGCGAAGGACCTTATACGCAGTATTTT. This sequence encodes CASSAGEGPYTQYF.

V usage is TRBV6-2 or TRBV6-3 and J usage is TRBJ2-1, with D possibly TRBD2 on 6 matching bases. This CDR3 spans 14 amino acids. CDR1 and CDR2 (germline): MNHEY, SVGEGT. V was cut by 6 bases and J by 3 bases, with 12 bases left in between. The CDR3 is CASSLSGNYNEQFF. CDR3 nucleotide sequence: TGTGCCAGCAGCCTTAGCGGAAACTACAATGAGCAGTTCTTC.

This clonotype was observed a handful of times. V gene TRBV3-1 combines with J gene TRBJ1-6; D possibly corresponds to TRBD1 (5 bases). Per germline, CDR1 LGHDT and CDR2 YNNKEL (reference sequence). The CDR3 totals 15 residues. The V gene lost 3 bases and the J gene lost 7 bases, with 13 bases spanning the gap. For the CDR3, the DNA is TGTGCCAGCAGCCAGCTCAGGGATGGAAATTCACCCCTCCACTTT. Protein product: CASSQLRDGNSPLHF.

This clonotype has a handful of counts. The chain recombines TRBV6-5 with TRBJ1-6, with D maybe TRBD1 (5 bases). The CDR3 covers 16 residues. CDR1 is MNHEY, CDR2 SVGAGI, per germline. The V end was cut by 0 bases, the J end by 4 bases, with 10 bases between. In DNA, the CDR3 is TGTGCCAGCAGTTACTCGGCGGGACGGTATAATTCACCCCTCCACTTT. It codes for CASSYSAGRYNSPLHF.

This clonotype has more than one count but fewer than ten. One end of the junction is discordant with germline, which a read error may explain. The chain uses TRBV6-2 or TRBV6-3 and TRBJ2-1; 11 bases align to TRBD2. Per the germline V gene, CDR1 is MNHEY and CDR2 is SVGEGT. CDR3 length equals 18 residues. The CDR3 region is CTSSYRTSGWWSYNEQFF. The CDR3 DNA reads TGTACCAGCAGTTACAGGACTAGCGGGTGGTGGTCCTACAATGAGCAGTTCTTC.

This clonotype was counted at least ten times. The J gene is TRBJ2-1, the V gene TRBV10-1; 10 bases match TRBD1. The length of the CDR3 is 15 residues. Trimming at V came to 6 bases and at J to 4 bases, leaving 6 bases not matched to a gene. The V gene's germline CDR1 is WNHNN and CDR2 SYGVQD (reference sequence). CDR3 sequence (DNA): TGCGCCAGCAGGGACGGGACAGGGGCTTACAATGAGCAGTTCTTC. Encoded protein: CASRDGTGAYNEQFF.

This chain uses TRBV9 with TRBJ1-6, with D uncertain. The germline V gene has CDR1 SGDLS and CDR2 YYNGEE. The V end lost 0 bases, the J end lost 1 base, and 5 bases lay between the germline ends. The CDR3 consists of 15 residues. The CDR3 region has the DNA TGTGCCAGCAGCGTAGGGGGATCCTATAATTCACCCCTCCACTTT. This translates into CASSVGGSYNSPLHF. The variable domain in full, completed from reference TRBV9 and TRBJ1-6, reads DSGVTQTPKHLITATGQRVTLRCSPRSGDLSVYWYQQSLDQGLQFLIQYYNGEERAKGNILERFSAQQFPDLHSELNLSSLELGDSALYFCASSVGGSYNSPLHFGNGTRLTVT.

The table lists this clonotype with many counts. CDR3 nucleotides: TGTGCCAGTAGCCCCGGCGAGGGTCTCGGGCAGTTCTTC. This sequence encodes CASSPGEGLGQFF. The chain recombines TRBV19 with TRBJ2-1; a possible D gene is TRBD2 (5 bases). This CDR3 contains 13 residues. The germline V and J ends were trimmed by 6 bases and 12 bases, with 18 bases remaining between them. In germline, CDR1 is LNHDA, CDR2 SQIVND (reference sequence).

A word on this clonotype: A read error may explain this, as a much larger clone is one base away. In this CDR3 the conserved last residue, phenylalanine or tryptophan, is missing, so a read error is likely. This rearrangement joins TRBV30 to TRBJ2-2; no firm D call. The germline V gene has CDR1 GTSNPN and CDR2 SVGIG (reference sequence). With 3 bases removed from V and 6 bases from J, the gap between germline ends came to 11 bases. The CDR3 totals 13 residues. The CDR3 DNA reads TGTGCCTGGAGCCCAGTTCCCCCCGGGGAGCTGTTTTCT. Its protein is CAWSPVPPGELFS.

The chain has TRBV24-1 and TRBJ1-2, with D possibly matching TRBD1 (6 bases). V was shortened by 3 bases and J by 6 bases, with 10 bases between the two germline ends. This CDR3 contains 13 residues. Germline assignment: CDR1 KGHDR and CDR2 SFDVKD. The CDR3 coding sequence is TGTGCCACCAGTGATCCGGACAGCCATGGCTACACCTTC. Its translation: CATSDPDSHGYTF.

This clonotype was found a few times. This chain links TRBV20-1 with TRBJ1-6; 8 bases agree with TRBD1. The V and J ends lost 3 bases and 10 bases, in that order; junction bases with no gene match: 8. CDR1 DFQATT and CDR2 SNEGSKA come from the germline V gene (reference sequence). This CDR3 comprises 14 residues. The CDR3 spells CSASSGGEGSPLHF. The DNA for the CDR3 is TGCAGTGCTAGCTCAGGGGGCGAAGGGTCACCCCTCCACTTT.